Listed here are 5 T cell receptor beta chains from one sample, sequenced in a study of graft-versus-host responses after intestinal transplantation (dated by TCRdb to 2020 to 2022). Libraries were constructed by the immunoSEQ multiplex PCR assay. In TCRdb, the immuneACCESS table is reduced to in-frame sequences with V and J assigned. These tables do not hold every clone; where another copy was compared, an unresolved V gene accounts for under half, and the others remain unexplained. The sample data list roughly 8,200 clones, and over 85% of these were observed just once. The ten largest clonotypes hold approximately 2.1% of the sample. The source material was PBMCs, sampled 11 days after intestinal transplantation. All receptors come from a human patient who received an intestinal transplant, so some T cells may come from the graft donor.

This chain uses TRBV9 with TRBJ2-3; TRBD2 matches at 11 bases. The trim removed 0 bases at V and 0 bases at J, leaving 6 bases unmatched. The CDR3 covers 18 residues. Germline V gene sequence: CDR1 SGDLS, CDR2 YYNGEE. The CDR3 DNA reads TGTGCCAGCAGCGTAGCCCTAGCGGGGGGAATAAGCACAGATACGCAGTATTTT. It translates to CASSVALAGGISTDTQYF.

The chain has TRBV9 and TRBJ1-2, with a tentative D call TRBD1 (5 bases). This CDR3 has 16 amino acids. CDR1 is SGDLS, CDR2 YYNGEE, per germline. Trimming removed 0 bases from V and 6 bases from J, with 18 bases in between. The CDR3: CASSVALDIRRNGYTF. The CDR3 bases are TGTGCCAGCAGCGTAGCTCTGGACATCCGACGGAATGGCTACACCTTC.

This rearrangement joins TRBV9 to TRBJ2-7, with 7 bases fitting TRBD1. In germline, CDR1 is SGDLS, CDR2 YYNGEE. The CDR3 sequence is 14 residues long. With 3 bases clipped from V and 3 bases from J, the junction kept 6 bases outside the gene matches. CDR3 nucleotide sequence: TGTGCCAGCAGCGAGGGGACAGATTTCTACGAGCAGTACTTC. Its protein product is CASSEGTDFYEQYF. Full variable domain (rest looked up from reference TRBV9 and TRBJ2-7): DSGVTQTPKHLITATGQRVTLRCSPRSGDLSVYWYQQSLDQGLQFLIQYYNGEERAKGNILERFSAQQFPDLHSELNLSSLELGDSALYFCASSEGTDFYEQYFGPGTRLTVT.

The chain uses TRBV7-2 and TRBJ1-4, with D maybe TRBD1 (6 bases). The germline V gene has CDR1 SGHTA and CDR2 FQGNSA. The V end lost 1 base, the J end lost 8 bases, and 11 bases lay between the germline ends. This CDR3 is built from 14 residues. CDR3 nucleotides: TGTGCCAGCAGCTTAGAAGCAGGGGACGAAAAACTGTTTTTT. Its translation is CASSLEAGDEKLFF.

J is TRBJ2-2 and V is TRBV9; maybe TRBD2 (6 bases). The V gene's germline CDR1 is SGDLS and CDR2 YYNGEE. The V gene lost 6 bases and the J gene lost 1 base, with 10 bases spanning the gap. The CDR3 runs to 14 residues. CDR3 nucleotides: TGTGCCAGCAATCCAGCGGGGAACACCGGGGAGCTGTTTTTT. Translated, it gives CASNPAGNTGELFF.